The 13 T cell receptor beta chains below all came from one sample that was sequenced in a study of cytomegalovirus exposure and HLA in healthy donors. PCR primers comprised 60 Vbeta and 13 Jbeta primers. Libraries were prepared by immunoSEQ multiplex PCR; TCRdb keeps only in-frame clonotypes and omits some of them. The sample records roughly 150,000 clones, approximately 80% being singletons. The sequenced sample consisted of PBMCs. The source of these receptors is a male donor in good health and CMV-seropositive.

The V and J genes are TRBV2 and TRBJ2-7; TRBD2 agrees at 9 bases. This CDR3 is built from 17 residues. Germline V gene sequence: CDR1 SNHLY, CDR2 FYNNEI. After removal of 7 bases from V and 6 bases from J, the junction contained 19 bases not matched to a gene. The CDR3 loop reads CASILRGVLAGSAEQYF. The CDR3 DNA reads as TGTGCCAGCATTCTCCGGGGGGTTCTAGCGGGGTCCGCCGAGCAGTACTTC.

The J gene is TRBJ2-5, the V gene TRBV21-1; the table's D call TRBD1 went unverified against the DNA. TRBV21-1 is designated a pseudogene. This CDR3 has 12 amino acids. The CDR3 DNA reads TGTGCCAGCAGCAAACCCCAGGCGACCCAGTACTTC. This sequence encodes CASSKPQATQYF.

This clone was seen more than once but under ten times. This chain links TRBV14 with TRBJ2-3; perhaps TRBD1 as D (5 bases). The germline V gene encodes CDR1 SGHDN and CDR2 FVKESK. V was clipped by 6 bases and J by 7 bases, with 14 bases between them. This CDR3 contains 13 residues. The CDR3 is CASSTHSGNTQYF. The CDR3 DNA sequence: TGTGCCAGCAGTACCCATTCAGGGAATACGCAGTATTTT.

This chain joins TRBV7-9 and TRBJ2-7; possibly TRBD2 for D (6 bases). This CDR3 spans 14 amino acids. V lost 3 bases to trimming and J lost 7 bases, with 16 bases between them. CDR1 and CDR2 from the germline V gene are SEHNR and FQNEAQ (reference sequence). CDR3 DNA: TGTGCCAGCAGCTTTAGAAGGGGAGGAGGGGAGCAGTACTTC. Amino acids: CASSFRRGGGEQYF.

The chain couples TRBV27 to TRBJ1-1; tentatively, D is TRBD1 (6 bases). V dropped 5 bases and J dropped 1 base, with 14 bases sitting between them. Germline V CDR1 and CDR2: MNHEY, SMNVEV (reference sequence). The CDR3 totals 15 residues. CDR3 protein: CASSPQGQQNTEAFF. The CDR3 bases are TGTGCCAGCAGTCCGCAGGGACAACAGAACACTGAAGCTTTCTTT.

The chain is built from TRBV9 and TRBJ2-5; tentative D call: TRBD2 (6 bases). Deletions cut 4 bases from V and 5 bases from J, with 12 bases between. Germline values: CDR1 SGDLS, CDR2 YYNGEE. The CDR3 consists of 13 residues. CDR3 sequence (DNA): TGTGCCAGCAGCATTCGACTAGGTGAGACCCAGTACTTC. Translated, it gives CASSIRLGETQYF.

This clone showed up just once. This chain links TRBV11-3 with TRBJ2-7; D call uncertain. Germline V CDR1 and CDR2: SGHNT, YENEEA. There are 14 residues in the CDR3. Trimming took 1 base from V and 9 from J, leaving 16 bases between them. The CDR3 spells CASSLVGSGFAQYF. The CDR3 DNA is TGTGCCAGCAGCTTAGTCGGTTCGGGTTTCGCGCAGTACTTC.

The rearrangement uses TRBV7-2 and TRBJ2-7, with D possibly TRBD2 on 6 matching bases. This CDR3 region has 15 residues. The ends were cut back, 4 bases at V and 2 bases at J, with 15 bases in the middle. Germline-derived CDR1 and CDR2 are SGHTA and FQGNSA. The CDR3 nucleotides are TGTGCCAGCAGCTGGACTACCACGCAGACCTACGAGCAGTACTTC. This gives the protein CASSWTTTQTYEQYF.

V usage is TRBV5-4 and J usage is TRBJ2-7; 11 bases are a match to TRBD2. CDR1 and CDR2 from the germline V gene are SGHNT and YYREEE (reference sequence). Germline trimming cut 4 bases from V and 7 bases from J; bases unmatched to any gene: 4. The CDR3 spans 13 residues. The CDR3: CASSTGLAAEQYF. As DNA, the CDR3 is TGTGCCAGCAGCACGGGACTAGCGGCGGAGCAGTACTTC. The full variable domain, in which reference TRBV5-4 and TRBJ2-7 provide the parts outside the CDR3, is ETGVTQSPTHLIKTRGQQVTLRCSSQSGHNTVSWYQQALGQGPQFIFQYYREEENGRGNFPPRFSGLQFPNYSSELNVNALELDDSALYLCASSTGLAAEQYFGPGTRLTVT.

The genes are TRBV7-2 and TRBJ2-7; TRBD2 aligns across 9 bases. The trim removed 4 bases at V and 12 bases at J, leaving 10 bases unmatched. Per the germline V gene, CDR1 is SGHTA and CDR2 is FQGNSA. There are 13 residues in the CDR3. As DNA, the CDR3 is TGTGCCAGCAGCTCGGGACTAGCAGGTCTGCGGTACTTC. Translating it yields CASSSGLAGLRYF.

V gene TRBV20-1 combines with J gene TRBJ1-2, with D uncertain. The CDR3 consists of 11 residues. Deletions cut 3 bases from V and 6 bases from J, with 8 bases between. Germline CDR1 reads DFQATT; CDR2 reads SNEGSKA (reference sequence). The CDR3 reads CSASAGNGYTF. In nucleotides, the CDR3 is TGCAGTGCTAGTGCGGGGAATGGCTACACCTTC.

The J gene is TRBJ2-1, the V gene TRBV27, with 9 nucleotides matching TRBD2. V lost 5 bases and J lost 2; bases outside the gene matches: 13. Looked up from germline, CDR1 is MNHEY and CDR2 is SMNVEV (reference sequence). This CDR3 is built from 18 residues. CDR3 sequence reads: CASSINRVAGVPYNEQFF. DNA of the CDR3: TGTGCCAGCAGTATAAATCGGGTAGCGGGAGTTCCCTACAATGAGCAGTTCTTC.

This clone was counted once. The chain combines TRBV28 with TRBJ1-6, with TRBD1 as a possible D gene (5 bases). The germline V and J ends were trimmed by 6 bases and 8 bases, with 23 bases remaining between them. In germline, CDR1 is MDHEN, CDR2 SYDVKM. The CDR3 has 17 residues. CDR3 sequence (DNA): TGTGCCAGCAGCACCATTATGCGGGGGAGTTCTTATTCACCCCTCCACTTT. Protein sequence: CASSTIMRGSSYSPLHF.